This TCR beta chain is drawn from a study of cytomegalovirus exposure and HLA in healthy donors. As for this clone: Its matching antigen is unknown.

Use of 60 Vbeta and 13 Jbeta primers characterized the PCR. Data came from immunoSEQ multiplex PCR; TCRdb stores just in-frame clones and leaves some out. The profile shows under 150,000 clones, approximately 85% of them singletons. Study-level points and caveats: Reports showed the classifier diagnosing cytomegalovirus status with high specificity and sensitivity. Generally TCR sequences proved uncommon, though certain public TCRs appeared in numerous donors.

The sequence derives from a boy aged 5-17 years in good health and CMV-seronegative. The sequenced material came from PBMCs.

CDR3 loop: CASSLGQGRTGELFF. CDR3 DNA: TGTGCCAGCAGCTTAGGACAGGGTAGGACCGGGGAGCTGTTTTTT. The chain employs TRBV7-2 and TRBJ2-2, with 7 bases matching TRBD1. Germline-derived CDR1 and CDR2 are SGHTA and FQGNSA. The CDR3 length is 15 residues. With 1 base clipped from V and 5 bases from J, the junction kept 4 bases outside the gene matches.